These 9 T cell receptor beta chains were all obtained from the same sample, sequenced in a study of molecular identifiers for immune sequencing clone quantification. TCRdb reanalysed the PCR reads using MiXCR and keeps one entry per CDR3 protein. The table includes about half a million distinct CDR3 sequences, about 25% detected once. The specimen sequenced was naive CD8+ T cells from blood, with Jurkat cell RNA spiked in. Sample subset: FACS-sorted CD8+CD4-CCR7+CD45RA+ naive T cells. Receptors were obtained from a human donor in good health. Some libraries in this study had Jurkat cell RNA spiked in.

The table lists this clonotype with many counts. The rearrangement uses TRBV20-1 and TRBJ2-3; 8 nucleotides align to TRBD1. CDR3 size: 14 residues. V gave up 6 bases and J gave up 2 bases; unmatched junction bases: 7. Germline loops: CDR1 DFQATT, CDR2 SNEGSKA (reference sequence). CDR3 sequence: CSAEQGEITDTQYF. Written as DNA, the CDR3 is TGCAGTGCGGAACAGGGGGAAATCACAGATACGCAGTATTTT.

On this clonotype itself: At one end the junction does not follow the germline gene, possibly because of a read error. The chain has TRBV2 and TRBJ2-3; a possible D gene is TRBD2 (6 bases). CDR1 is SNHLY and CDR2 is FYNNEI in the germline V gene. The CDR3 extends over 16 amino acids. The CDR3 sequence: CANSEDVGLTTDTQYF. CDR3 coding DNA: TGTGCCAACAGTGAAGATGTGGGACTTACCACAGATACGCAGTATTTT. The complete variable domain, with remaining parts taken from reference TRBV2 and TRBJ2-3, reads EPEVTQTPSHQVTQMGQEVILRCVPISNHLYFYWYRQILGQKVEFLVSFYNNEISEKSEIFDDQFSVERPDGSNFTLKIRSTKLEDSAMYFCANSEDVGLTTDTQYFGPGTRLTVL.

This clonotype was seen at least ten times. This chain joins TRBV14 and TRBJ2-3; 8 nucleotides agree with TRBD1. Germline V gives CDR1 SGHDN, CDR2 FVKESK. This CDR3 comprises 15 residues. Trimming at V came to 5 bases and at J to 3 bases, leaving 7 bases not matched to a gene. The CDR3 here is CASSTRTGWTDTQYF. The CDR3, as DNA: TGTGCCAGCAGCACCCGGACAGGGTGGACAGATACGCAGTATTTT.

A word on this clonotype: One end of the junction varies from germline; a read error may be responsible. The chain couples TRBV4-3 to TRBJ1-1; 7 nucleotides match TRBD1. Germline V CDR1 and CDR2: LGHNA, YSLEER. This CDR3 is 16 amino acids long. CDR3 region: CAGSQRDRDGDTEAFF. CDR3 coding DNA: TGCGCCGGCAGCCAACGAGACAGGGACGGGGACACTGAAGCTTTCTTT.

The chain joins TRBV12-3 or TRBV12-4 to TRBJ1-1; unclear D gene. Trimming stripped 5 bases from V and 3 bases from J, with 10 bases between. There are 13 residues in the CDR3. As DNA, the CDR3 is TGTGCCAGCAGTGCCGCCATACACACTGAAGCTTTCTTT. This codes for CASSAAIHTEAFF.

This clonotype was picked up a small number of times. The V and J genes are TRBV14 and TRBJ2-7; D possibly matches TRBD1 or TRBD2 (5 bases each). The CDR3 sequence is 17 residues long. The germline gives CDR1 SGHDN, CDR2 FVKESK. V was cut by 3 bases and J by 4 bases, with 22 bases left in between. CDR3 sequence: CASSQAAFSGPHYEQYF. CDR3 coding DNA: TGTGCCAGCAGCCAGGCCGCATTTTCGGGGCCCCATTACGAGCAGTACTTC. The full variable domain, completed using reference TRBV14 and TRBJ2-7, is EAGVTQFPSHSVIEKGQTVTLRCDPISGHDNLYWYRRVMGKEIKFLLHFVKESKQDESGMPNNRFLAERTGGTYSTLKVQPAELEDSGVYFCASSQAAFSGPHYEQYFGPGTRLTVT.

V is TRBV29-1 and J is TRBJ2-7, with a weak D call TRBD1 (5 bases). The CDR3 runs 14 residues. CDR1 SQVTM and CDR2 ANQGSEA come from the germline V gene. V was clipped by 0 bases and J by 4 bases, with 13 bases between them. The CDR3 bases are TGCAGCGTTGAAGATCATGGTACAGGATACGAGCAGTACTTC. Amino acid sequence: CSVEDHGTGYEQYF.

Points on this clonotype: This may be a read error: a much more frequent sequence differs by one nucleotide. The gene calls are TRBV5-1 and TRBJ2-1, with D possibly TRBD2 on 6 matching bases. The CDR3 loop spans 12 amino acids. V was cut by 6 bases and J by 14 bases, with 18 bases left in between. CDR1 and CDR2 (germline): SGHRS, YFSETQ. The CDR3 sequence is CASNDTGTPEFF. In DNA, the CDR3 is TGCGCCAGCAACGATACCGGGACTCCCGAGTTCTTC.

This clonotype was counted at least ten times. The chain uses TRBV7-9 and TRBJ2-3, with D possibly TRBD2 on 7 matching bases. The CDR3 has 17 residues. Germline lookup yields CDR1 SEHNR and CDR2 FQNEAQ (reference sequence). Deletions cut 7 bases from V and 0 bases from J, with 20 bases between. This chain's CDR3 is CASTYSGGPYSTDTQYF. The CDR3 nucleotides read TGTGCCAGCACCTATTCCGGGGGGCCCTATAGCACAGATACGCAGTATTTT.